This TCR beta chain was found in a study of blood T cells in healthy people across ages. As concerns this clonotype: Its antigen remains unidentified.

A J-beta primer mix and a sample-barcoded 5' primer were used in a second PCR of about 6 to 12 cycles. The authors tagged each cDNA molecule using a template-switch adaptor with 12 random nucleotides. Using its own MiXCR run on the 5' RACE reads, TCRdb lists one record per CDR3 protein. Of 850,000 or so distinct CDR3 sequences in the sample, under 30% were seen once. Whole-study findings and limits: When one million T cells were used, diversity estimates were thought to be underestimates. CMV status of donors was not determined, possibly confounding expanded clonotype changes.

This CDR3 has 16 amino acids. The germline V and J ends were trimmed by 5 bases and 0 bases, with 13 bases remaining between them. CDR1 is SGHTA and CDR2 is FQGNSA in the germline V gene. Caucasian, healthy and from Russia, the donors were aged between about 6 and 90. The receptor's source is an elderly woman in good health. The chain carries TRBV7-2 and TRBJ2-2; D remains ambiguous. Sample: blood. The CDR3 DNA sequence: TGTGCCAGCAGCCCCGTTTTTTCGTCGAACACCGGGGAGCTGTTTTTT. Protein sequence: CASSPVFSSNTGELFF.